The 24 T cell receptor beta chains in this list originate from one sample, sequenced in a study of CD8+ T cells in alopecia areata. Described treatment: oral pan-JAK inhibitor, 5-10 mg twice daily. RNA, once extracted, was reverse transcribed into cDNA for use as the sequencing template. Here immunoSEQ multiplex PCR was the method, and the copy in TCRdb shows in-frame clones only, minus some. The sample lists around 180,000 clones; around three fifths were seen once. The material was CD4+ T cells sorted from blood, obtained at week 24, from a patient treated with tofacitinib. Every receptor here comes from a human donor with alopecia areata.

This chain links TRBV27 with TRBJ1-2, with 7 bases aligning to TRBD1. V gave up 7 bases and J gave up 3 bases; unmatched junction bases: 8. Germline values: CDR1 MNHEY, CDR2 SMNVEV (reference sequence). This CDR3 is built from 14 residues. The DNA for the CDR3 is TGTGCCAGCAAAGACAGGGATTTTCACTATGGCTACACCTTC. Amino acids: CASKDRDFHYGYTF.

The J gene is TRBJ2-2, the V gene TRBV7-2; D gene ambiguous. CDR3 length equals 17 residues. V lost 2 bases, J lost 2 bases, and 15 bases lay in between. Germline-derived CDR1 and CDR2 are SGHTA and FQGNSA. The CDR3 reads CASSLLAARRNTGELFF. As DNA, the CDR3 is TGTGCCAGCAGCTTACTGGCGGCTAGGCGAAACACCGGGGAGCTGTTTTTT.

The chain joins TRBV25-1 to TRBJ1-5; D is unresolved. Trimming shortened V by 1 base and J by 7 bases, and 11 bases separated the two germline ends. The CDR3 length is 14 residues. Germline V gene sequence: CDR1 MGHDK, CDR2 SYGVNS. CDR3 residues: CASSEWGGTQPQHF. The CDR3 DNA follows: TGTGCCAGCAGTGAATGGGGAGGCACCCAGCCCCAGCATTTT.

The CDR3 DNA sequence: TGTGCCAGCAGCTTAGGTAGCGTCCCCACAGATACGCAGTATTTT. Its translation is CASSLGSVPTDTQYF. The chain combines TRBV7-9 with TRBJ2-3; perhaps TRBD2 as D (5 bases). Germline V gene sequence: CDR1 SEHNR, CDR2 FQNEAQ (reference sequence). The V and J ends lost 1 base and 2 bases respectively, with 10 bases between them. This CDR3 has 15 residues. Drawing the rest from reference TRBV7-9 and TRBJ2-3, the complete variable domain is DTGVSQNPRHKITKRGQNVTFRCDPISEHNRLYWYRQTLGQGPEFLTYFQNEAQLEKSRLLSDRFSAERPKGSFSTLEIQRTEQGDSAMYLCASSLGSVPTDTQYFGPGTRLTVL.

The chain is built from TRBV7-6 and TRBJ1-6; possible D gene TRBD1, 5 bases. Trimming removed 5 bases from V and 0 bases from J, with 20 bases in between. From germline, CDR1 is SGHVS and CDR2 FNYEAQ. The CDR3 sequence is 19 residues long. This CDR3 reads CASSPGGQGALSYNSPLHF. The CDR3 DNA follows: TGTGCCAGCAGCCCAGGCGGCCAAGGGGCGCTCTCCTATAATTCACCCCTCCACTTT.

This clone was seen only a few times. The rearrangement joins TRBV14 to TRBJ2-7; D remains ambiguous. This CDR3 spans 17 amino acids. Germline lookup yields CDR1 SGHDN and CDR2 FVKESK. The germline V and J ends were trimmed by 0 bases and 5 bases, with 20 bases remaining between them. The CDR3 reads CASSQDVIDYPKDEQYF. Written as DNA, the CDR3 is TGTGCCAGCAGCCAAGATGTGATCGATTACCCCAAGGACGAGCAGTACTTC.

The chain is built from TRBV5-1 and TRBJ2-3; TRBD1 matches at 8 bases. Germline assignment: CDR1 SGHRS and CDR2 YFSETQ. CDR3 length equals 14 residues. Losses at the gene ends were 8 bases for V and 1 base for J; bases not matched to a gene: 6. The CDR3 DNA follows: TGCGCCAGTAACCCGGGACAGGGCACAGATACGCAGTATTTT. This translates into CASNPGQGTDTQYF. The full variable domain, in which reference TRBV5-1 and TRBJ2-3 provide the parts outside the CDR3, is KAGVTQTPRYLIKTRGQQVTLSCSPISGHRSVSWYQQTPGQGLQFLFEYFSETQRNKGNFPGRFSGRQFSNSRSEMNVSTLELGDSALYLCASNPGQGTDTQYFGPGTRLTVL.

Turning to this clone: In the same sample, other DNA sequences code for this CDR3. CDR3 coding DNA: TGCGCCAGCAGCCTCGGGGCGAATCAGCCCCAGCATTTT. Translation: CASSLGANQPQHF. The V gene is TRBV5-1, the J gene TRBJ1-5; perhaps TRBD1 as D (5 bases). Germline V gene sequence: CDR1 SGHRS, CDR2 YFSETQ. This CDR3 has 13 amino acids. V was trimmed by 4 bases and J by 4 bases, leaving 9 bases between them. The full variable domain, rest sourced from reference TRBV5-1 and TRBJ1-5, is KAGVTQTPRYLIKTRGQQVTLSCSPISGHRSVSWYQQTPGQGLQFLFEYFSETQRNKGNFPGRFSGRQFSNSRSEMNVSTLELGDSALYLCASSLGANQPQHFGDGTRLSIL.

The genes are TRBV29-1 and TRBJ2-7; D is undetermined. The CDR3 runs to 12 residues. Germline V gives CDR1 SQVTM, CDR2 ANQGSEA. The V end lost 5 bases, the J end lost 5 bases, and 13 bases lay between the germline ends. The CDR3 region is CSVRTGNNEQYF. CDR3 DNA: TGCAGCGTTAGAACCGGTAACAACGAGCAGTACTTC.

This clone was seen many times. CDR3: CASSPQGGLGQPQHF. DNA for the CDR3: TGTGCCAGTTCCCCCCAGGGAGGGTTAGGTCAGCCCCAGCATTTT. V and J are TRBV19 and TRBJ1-5; maybe TRBD1 (5 bases). This CDR3 has 15 residues. V was trimmed by 8 bases and J by 6 bases, leaving 20 bases between them. Germline V gene data show CDR1 as LNHDA and CDR2 as SQIVND (reference sequence).

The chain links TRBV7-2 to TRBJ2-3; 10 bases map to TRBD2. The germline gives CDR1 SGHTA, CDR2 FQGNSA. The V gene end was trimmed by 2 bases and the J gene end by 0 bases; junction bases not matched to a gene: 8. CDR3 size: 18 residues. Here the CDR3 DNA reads TGTGCCAGCAGCTTACCTCCAGCGGGGGGGACTAGCACAGATACGCAGTATTTT. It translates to CASSLPPAGGTSTDTQYF. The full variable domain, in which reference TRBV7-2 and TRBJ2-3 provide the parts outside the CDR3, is GAGVSQSPSNKVTEKGKDVELRCDPISGHTALYWYRQSLGQGLEFLIYFQGNSAPDKSGLPSDRFSAERTGGSVSTLTIQRTQQEDSAVYLCASSLPPAGGTSTDTQYFGPGTRLTVL.

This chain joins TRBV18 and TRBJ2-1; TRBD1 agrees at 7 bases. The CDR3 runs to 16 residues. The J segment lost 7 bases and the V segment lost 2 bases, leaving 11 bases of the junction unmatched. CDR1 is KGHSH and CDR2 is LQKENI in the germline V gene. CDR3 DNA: TGTGCCAGCTCACCAACTCAAAACCGACAGGGAAATGAGCAGTTCTTC. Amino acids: CASSPTQNRQGNEQFF.

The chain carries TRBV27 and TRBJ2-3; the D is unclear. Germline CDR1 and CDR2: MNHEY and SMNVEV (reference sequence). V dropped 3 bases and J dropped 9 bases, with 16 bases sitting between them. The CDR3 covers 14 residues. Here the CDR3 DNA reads TGTGCCAGCAGTTTCCGAGTACCCCAGGCCACGCAGTATTTT. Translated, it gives CASSFRVPQATQYF.

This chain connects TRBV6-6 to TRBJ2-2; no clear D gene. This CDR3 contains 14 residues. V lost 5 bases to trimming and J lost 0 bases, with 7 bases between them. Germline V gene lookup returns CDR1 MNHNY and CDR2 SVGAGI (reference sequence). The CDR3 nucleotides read TGTGCCAGCAGTGACACCGCGAACACCGGGGAGCTGTTTTTT. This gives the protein CASSDTANTGELFF.

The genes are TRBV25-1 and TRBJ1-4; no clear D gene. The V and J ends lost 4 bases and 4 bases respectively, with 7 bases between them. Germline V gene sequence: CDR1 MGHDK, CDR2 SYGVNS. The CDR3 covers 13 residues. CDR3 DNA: TGTGCCAGCAGTGCCCCTCTTAATGAAAAACTGTTTTTT. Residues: CASSAPLNEKLFF.

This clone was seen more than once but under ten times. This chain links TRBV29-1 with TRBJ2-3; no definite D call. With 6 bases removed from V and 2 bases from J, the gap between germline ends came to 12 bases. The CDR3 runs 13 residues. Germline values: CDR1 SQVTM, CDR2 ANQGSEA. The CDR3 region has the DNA TGCAGCGTGGAATACAGTCTCACAGATACGCAGTATTTT. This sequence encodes CSVEYSLTDTQYF.

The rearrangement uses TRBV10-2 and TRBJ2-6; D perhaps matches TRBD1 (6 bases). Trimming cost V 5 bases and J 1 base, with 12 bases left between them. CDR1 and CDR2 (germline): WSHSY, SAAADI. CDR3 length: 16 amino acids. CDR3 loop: CASSLQGPSGANVLTF. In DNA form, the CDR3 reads TGCGCCAGCAGTTTACAGGGCCCATCTGGGGCCAACGTCCTGACTTTC.

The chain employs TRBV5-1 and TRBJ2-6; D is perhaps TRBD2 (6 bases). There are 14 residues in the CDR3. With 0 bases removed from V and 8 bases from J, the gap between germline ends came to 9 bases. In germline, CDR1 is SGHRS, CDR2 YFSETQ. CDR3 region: CASSLDGGTNVLTF. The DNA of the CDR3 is TGCGCCAGCAGCTTGGACGGGGGTACCAACGTCCTGACTTTC.

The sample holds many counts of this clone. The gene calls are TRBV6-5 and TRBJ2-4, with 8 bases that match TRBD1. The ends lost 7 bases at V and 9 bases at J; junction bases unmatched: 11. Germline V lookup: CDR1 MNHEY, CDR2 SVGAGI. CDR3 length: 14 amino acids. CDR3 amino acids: CASTDPGTGGIQYF. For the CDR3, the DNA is TGTGCCAGCACCGATCCAGGGACAGGAGGCATTCAGTACTTC.

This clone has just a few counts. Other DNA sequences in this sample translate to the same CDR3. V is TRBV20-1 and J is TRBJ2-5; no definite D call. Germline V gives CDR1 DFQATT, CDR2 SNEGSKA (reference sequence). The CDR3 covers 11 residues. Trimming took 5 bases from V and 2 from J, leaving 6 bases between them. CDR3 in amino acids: CSARGQETQYF. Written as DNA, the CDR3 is TGCAGTGCTCGAGGTCAAGAGACCCAGTACTTC.

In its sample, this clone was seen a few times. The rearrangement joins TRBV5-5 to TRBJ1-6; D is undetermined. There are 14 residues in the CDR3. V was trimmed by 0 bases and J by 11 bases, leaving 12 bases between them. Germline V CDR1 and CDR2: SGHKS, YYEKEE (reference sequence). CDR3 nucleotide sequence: TGTGCCAGCAGCTTGGGTACGGAGGGTACACCCCTCCACTTT. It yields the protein CASSLGTEGTPLHF.

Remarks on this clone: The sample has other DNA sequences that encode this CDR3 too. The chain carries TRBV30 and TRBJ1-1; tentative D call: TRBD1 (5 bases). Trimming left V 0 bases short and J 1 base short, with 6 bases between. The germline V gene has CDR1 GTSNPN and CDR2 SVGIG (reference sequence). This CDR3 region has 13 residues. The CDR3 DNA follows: TGTGCCTGGAGTGTTAGGGGGAACACTGAAGCTTTCTTT. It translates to CAWSVRGNTEAFF.

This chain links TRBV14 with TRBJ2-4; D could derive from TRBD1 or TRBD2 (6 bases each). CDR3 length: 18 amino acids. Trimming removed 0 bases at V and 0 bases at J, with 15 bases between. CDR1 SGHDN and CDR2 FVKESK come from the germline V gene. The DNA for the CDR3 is TGTGCCAGCAGCCAAGATCATGGCGGGACATTAGCCAAAAACATTCAGTACTTC. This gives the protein CASSQDHGGTLAKNIQYF. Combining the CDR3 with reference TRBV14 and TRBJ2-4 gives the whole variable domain EAGVTQFPSHSVIEKGQTVTLRCDPISGHDNLYWYRRVMGKEIKFLLHFVKESKQDESGMPNNRFLAERTGGTYSTLKVQPAELEDSGVYFCASSQDHGGTLAKNIQYFGAGTRLSVL.

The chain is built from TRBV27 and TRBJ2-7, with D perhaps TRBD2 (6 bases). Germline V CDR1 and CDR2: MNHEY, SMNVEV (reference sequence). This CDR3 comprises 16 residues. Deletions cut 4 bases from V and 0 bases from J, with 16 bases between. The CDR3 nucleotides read TGTGCCAGCAGTTCCCCTTCGGGACTCAGCTCCTACGAGCAGTACTTC. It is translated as CASSSPSGLSSYEQYF.